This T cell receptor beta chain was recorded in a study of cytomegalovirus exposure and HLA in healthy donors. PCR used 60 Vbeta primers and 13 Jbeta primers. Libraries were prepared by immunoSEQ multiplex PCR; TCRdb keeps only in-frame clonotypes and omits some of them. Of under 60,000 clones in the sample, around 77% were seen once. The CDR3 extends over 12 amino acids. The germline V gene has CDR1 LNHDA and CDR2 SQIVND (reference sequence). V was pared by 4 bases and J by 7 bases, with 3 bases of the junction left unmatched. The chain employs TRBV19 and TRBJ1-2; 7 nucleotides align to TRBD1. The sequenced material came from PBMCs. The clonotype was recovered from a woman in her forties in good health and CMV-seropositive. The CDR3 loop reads CASSTDRVGYTF. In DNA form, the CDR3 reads TGTGCCAGTAGTACCGACAGGGTTGGCTACACCTTC.